These 25 T cell receptor beta chains came from one sample sequenced in a study of metastatic and nonmetastatic thyroid tumors. TCRdb reprocessed the PCR reads using MiXCR. The profile covers approximately 74,000 clones, with approximately 15% appearing a single time and under 8% taken by the ten largest. The entire patient cohort was treatment-naive prior to thyroid surgery. The source material was blood. Source of these receptors: a male donor with papillary thyroid cancer or a benign thyroid nodule (not recorded which). Some clones in this sample may be carry-over from other donors' samples.

CDR3 in DNA: TGTGCCAGCAGTCCTCATAGCGGGAGGGCCCGCACCGGGGAGCTGTTTTTT. This codes for CASSPHSGRARTGELFF. V gene TRBV12-3 or TRBV12-4 combines with J gene TRBJ2-2, with TRBD2 matching over 11 bases. The CDR3 runs to 17 residues. Trimming took 5 bases from V and 4 from J; bases not matched to a gene: 9.

The chain links TRBV7-3 to TRBJ1-2; D perhaps matches TRBD1 (5 bases). The CDR3 is 12 residues long. The V gene lost 10 bases and the J gene lost 4 bases, with 13 bases spanning the gap. The germline V gene encodes CDR1 SGHTA and CDR2 FQGTGA. The CDR3 coding sequence is TGTGCCATCACAGGCCAAGGCTATGGCTACACCTTC. Its protein product is CAITGQGYGYTF.

V and J are TRBV6-1 and TRBJ1-2; 7 nucleotides agree with TRBD1. The CDR3 is made up of 15 amino acids. The J segment lost 3 bases and the V segment lost 6 bases, leaving 10 bases of the junction unmatched. Germline V gene lookup returns CDR1 MNHNS and CDR2 SASEGT. The CDR3 DNA follows: TGTGCCAGCAGGTCCGGGACAGAGATGGACTATGGCTACACCTTC. Its translation is CASRSGTEMDYGYTF.

As concerns this clone: The junction shows a germline mismatch at one end, possibly a read error. V and J are TRBV7-7 and TRBJ1-4; 10 bases line up with TRBD1. Germline CDR1 is SSHAT and CDR2 is FNYEAQ (reference sequence). The CDR3 consists of 16 residues. CDR3 sequence (DNA): TGTGCTAGCAGCTCAGGACCGGGACAGGGGAGTGAAAAACTGTTTTTT. It translates to CASSSGPGQGSEKLFF.

This clone has a count of ten or more. This chain connects TRBV7-3 to TRBJ2-1; D gene ambiguous. This CDR3 spans 14 amino acids. CDR1 is SGHTA and CDR2 is FQGTGA in the germline V gene. The ends were cut back, 2 bases at V and 5 bases at J, with 10 bases in the middle. CDR3 sequence reads: CASSLLGPNNEQFF. DNA of the CDR3: TGTGCCAGCAGCTTACTTGGTCCAAACAATGAGCAGTTCTTC. Full variable domain (missing parts from reference TRBV7-3 and TRBJ2-1): GAGVSQTPSNKVTEKGKYVELRCDPISGHTALYWYRQSLGQGPEFLIYFQGTGAADDSGLPNDRFFAVRPEGSVSTLKIQRTERGDSAVYLCASSLLGPNNEQFFGPGTRLTVL.

This clone was counted many times. The V and J genes are TRBV15 and TRBJ2-7, with D tentatively TRBD2 (6 bases). In germline, CDR1 is LNHNV, CDR2 YYDKDF (reference sequence). CDR3 length: 14 amino acids. Trimming removed 6 bases from V and 1 base from J, with 13 bases in between. CDR3 sequence: CATRESSESYEQYF. The CDR3 coding sequence is TGTGCCACCAGGGAGTCTAGCGAGTCCTACGAGCAGTACTTC.

In this sample, this clone turned up many times. The rearrangement uses TRBV9 and TRBJ1-3; 7 bases map to TRBD1. Germline values: CDR1 SGDLS, CDR2 YYNGEE. V lost 2 bases to trimming and J lost 0 bases; unmatched junction nucleotides: 5. This CDR3 is built from 16 residues. CDR3 residues: CASSVGQSRSGNTIYF. DNA of the CDR3: TGTGCCAGCAGCGTGGGACAGTCTCGCTCTGGAAACACCATATATTTT.

In its sample, this clone is medium-sized. V usage is TRBV6-5 and J usage is TRBJ2-7; 7 nucleotides agree with TRBD2. Germline trimming cut 0 bases from V and 0 bases from J; bases unmatched to any gene: 8. Germline assignment: CDR1 MNHEY and CDR2 SVGAGI. The CDR3 contains 17 residues. The CDR3 DNA sequence: TGTGCCAGCAGTTACTCGTCCGGCGGGAGCTACTCCTACGAGCAGTACGTC. Its protein is CASSYSSGGSYSYEQYV.

This clone was observed at least ten times. V and J are TRBV12-3 or TRBV12-4 and TRBJ2-2; no clear D gene. The CDR3 covers 11 residues. Between the trimmed V and J ends, which lost 4 bases and 9 bases, there was a span of 6 bases. The CDR3 sequence: CASSSYRELFF. The CDR3 DNA follows: TGTGCCAGCAGTTCTTATAGGGAGCTGTTTTTT.

There are many counts of this clone. V is TRBV7-3 and J is TRBJ2-2, with D uncertain. Germline V gene data show CDR1 as SGHTA and CDR2 as FQGTGA. The CDR3 is made up of 14 amino acids. Trimming took off 0 bases at V and 1 base at J, with 3 bases between the two ends. This CDR3 is CASSLTLNTGELFF. CDR3 nucleotide sequence: TGTGCCAGCAGCTTAACTTTGAACACCGGGGAGCTGTTTTTT.

The V and J genes are TRBV30 and TRBJ2-3; 7 bases map to TRBD1. The germline V gene has CDR1 GTSNPN and CDR2 SVGIG (reference sequence). Losses at the gene ends were 3 bases for V and 3 bases for J; bases not matched to a gene: 0. CDR3 size: 12 residues. The CDR3 region has the DNA TGTGCCTGGAGCAGGGGGACAGATACGCAGTATTTT. This sequence encodes CAWSRGTDTQYF. Full variable domain (rest looked up from reference TRBV30 and TRBJ2-3): SQTIHQWPATLVQPVGSPLSLECTVEGTSNPNLYWYRQAAGRGLQLLFYSVGIGQISSEVPQNLSASRPQDRQFILSSKKLLLSDSGFYLCAWSRGTDTQYFGPGTRLTVL.

This clone was counted many times. V usage is TRBV18 and J usage is TRBJ2-7, with 7 bases matching TRBD1. With 1 base clipped from V and 0 bases from J, the junction kept 6 bases outside the gene matches. Germline V gives CDR1 KGHSH, CDR2 LQKENI. The CDR3 sequence is 16 residues long. The CDR3 sequence is CASSPQRDSSSYEQYF. The CDR3 DNA reads TGTGCCAGCTCACCACAACGGGACAGTTCCTCCTACGAGCAGTACTTC.

This clone was recorded many times. This rearrangement joins TRBV9 to TRBJ2-1; TRBD1 agrees at 7 bases. The CDR3 spans 20 residues. V dropped 3 bases and J dropped 7; count of bases not matched to a gene: 25. Germline CDR1 and CDR2: SGDLS and YYNGEE. CDR3 sequence (DNA): TGTGCCAGCAGCGAGGGGGCCCTAGTCCCACGTGGGGGACCTGGGAATGAGCAGTTCTTC. Encoded protein: CASSEGALVPRGGPGNEQFF. The full variable domain, rest sourced from reference TRBV9 and TRBJ2-1, is DSGVTQTPKHLITATGQRVTLRCSPRSGDLSVYWYQQSLDQGLQFLIQYYNGEERAKGNILERFSAQQFPDLHSELNLSSLELGDSALYFCASSEGALVPRGGPGNEQFFGPGTRLTVL.

This clone was counted ten times or more. The same CDR3 can be traced to other DNA sequences in this sample. The J gene is TRBJ1-2, the V gene TRBV28, with 7 bases identical to TRBD1. Trimming took 5 bases from V and 7 from J; bases not matched to a gene: 10. CDR1 MDHEN and CDR2 SYDVKM come from the germline V gene. The CDR3 spans 14 residues. The CDR3 DNA follows: TGTGCCAGCAGTACAGGGACAGCGTCGTTTGGCTACACCTTC. Translating gives CASSTGTASFGYTF.

This clone has at least ten counts. The chain links TRBV6-6 to TRBJ1-3; a weak D match, TRBD1 (6 bases). The CDR3 runs 18 residues. With 6 bases removed from V and 0 bases from J, the gap between germline ends came to 21 bases. Germline V gives CDR1 MNHNY, CDR2 SVGAGI (reference sequence). The CDR3 region is CASSPSFGGTTSGNTIYF. The CDR3 nucleotides are TGTGCCAGCAGCCCCTCTTTCGGAGGGACAACCTCTGGAAACACCATATATTTT.

This clone was detected many times. The chain combines TRBV6-1 with TRBJ1-5; the D is unclear. Trimming cost V 6 bases and J 4 bases, with 16 bases left between them. The CDR3 is 15 residues long. Germline lookup yields CDR1 MNHNS and CDR2 SASEGT. The CDR3 region is CASSSLEGVNQPQHF. The CDR3 coding sequence is TGTGCCAGCAGCTCCCTCGAGGGCGTGAATCAGCCCCAGCATTTT.

This clone was found many times. The chain joins TRBV5-6 to TRBJ1-1; 8 nucleotides agree with TRBD1. Per the germline V gene, CDR1 is SGHDT and CDR2 is YYEEEE. The CDR3 length is 14 residues. V was clipped by 3 bases and J by 0 bases; unmatched bases: 1. In nucleotides, the CDR3 is TGTGCCAGCAGCTGGACAGGGATGAACACTGAAGCTTTCTTT. Encoded protein: CASSWTGMNTEAFF.

At least ten counts were recorded for this clone. The V call is TRBV7-9, the J call TRBJ1-5, with D perhaps TRBD1 (5 bases). Germline V lookup: CDR1 SEHNR, CDR2 FQNEAQ (reference sequence). V lost 2 bases and J lost 7, with 9 bases in between. CDR3 length equals 13 residues. The CDR3 region has the DNA TGTGCCAGCAGCTTACTCCAGGGCCAGCCCCAGCATTTT. Amino acid sequence: CASSLLQGQPQHF.

This clone was recorded many times. The chain employs TRBV6-4 and TRBJ1-4; 7 nucleotides agree with TRBD1. This CDR3 spans 17 amino acids. With 4 bases clipped from V and 0 bases from J, the junction kept 8 bases outside the gene matches. Germline CDR1 and CDR2: MRHNA and SNTAGT. The CDR3 sequence: CASSVQTGNTTNEKLFF. CDR3 nucleotides: TGTGCCAGCAGTGTCCAGACAGGGAATACAACTAATGAAAAACTGTTTTTT.

The chain links TRBV28 to TRBJ1-5, with TRBD1 matching 9 bases. Trimming cost V 7 bases and J 6 bases; bases outside gene matches: 10. The CDR3 runs 15 residues. Germline assignment: CDR1 MDHEN and CDR2 SYDVKM. The CDR3 sequence is CASIRGQGPAQPQHF. The DNA of the CDR3 is TGTGCCAGCATCCGTGGACAGGGGCCGGCTCAGCCCCAGCATTTT.

This clone was seen ten or more times. At one end, the junction sequence differs from germline, possibly due to a read error. V usage is TRBV5-8 and J usage is TRBJ2-7, with 8 bases identical to TRBD1. Germline assignment: CDR1 SGHTS and CDR2 YDEGEE. The CDR3 has 11 amino acids. The CDR3 nucleotides are TGTGCCAGCAGCTTGGTAACAGGGGGTCGCTTC. Translating it yields CASSLVTGGRF. The variable domain in full, with the rest retrieved from reference TRBV5-8 and TRBJ2-7, is EAGVTQSPTHLIKTRGQQATLRCSPISGHTSVYWYQQALGLGLQFLLWYDEGEERNRGNFPPRFSGRQFPNYSSELNVNALELEDSALYLCASSLVTGGRFGPGTRLTVT.

Turning to this clone: The junction and the germline gene differ at one end; a read error may be behind it. At the DNA level, this CDR3 is encoded by other sequences in the same sample as well. V is TRBV27 and J is TRBJ1-1; tentatively, D is TRBD1 (5 bases). This CDR3 region has 15 residues. The V gene's germline CDR1 is MNHEY and CDR2 SMNVEV (reference sequence). In nucleotides, the CDR3 is TGTGCAAGCAGTTCCTCAGGGACGGTGAACACTGAAGCTTTCTTT. Protein product: CASSSSGTVNTEAFF.

V is TRBV12-5 and J is TRBJ1-1; a weak D match, TRBD1 (5 bases). Trimming cost V 11 bases and J 0 bases, with 13 bases left between them. The CDR3 is made up of 13 amino acids. CDR1 is LGHNT and CDR2 is FRNRAP in the germline V gene. The CDR3 sequence is CASRGEMNTEAFF. The CDR3 bases are TGTGCTTCCCGGGGGGAAATGAACACTGAAGCTTTCTTT.

This clone was found many times. The chain links TRBV3-1 to TRBJ2-7, with D unresolved. This CDR3 region has 13 residues. CDR1 is LGHDT, CDR2 YNNKEL, per germline (reference sequence). V lost 1 base and J lost 0, with 4 bases in between. The CDR3 here is CASSQGSSYEQYF. CDR3 nucleotide sequence: TGTGCCAGCAGCCAAGGTAGCTCCTACGAGCAGTACTTC.

The J gene is TRBJ2-3, the V gene TRBV27, with D uncertain. Per the germline V gene, CDR1 is MNHEY and CDR2 is SMNVEV (reference sequence). Trimming removed 3 bases from V and 0 bases from J, with 7 bases in between. The CDR3 is made up of 14 amino acids. The CDR3 loop reads CASSFIVSTDTQYF. The CDR3 DNA reads as TGTGCCAGCAGTTTCATAGTTAGCACAGATACGCAGTATTTT.